This record covers a single TCR beta chain. CDR1 and CDR2 from the germline V gene are MNHEY and SMNVEV (reference sequence). The CDR3 covers 14 residues. V gave up 6 bases and J gave up 6 bases; unmatched junction bases: 6. The data originate from a study of shared clonotypes between healthy human individuals. Division of CD4+ cells produced a CD45RA+ naive subset and a CD45RA-negative memory subset. Data came from immunoSEQ multiplex PCR; TCRdb stores just in-frame clones and leaves some out. Among over 2 million clones, 85% to 95% were seen once, and the ten largest hold around 0.38%. The clonotype originates from a man between 18 and 29 years old in good health. Some clones in this sample may be carry-over from other donors' samples. The rearrangement joins TRBV27 to TRBJ2-7, with 12 bases lining up with TRBD2. The sequencing input was naive CD4+ T cells from PBMCs. Subset denoted: CD45RA+ positively selected. CDR3 amino acids: CASRRLAGDREQYF. For the CDR3, the DNA is TGTGCCAGCAGAAGACTAGCGGGAGACCGCGAGCAGTACTTC.